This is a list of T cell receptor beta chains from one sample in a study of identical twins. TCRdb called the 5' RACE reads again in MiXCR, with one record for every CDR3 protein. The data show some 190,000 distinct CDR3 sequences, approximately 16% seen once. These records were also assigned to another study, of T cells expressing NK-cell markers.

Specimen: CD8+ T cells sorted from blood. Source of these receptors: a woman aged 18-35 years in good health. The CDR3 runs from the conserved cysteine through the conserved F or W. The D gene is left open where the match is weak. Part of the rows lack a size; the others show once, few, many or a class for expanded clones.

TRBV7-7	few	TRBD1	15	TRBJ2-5	CASSSETGKLETQYF	TGTGCTAGCAGCTCCGAGACAGGGAAATTAGAGACCCAGTACTTC
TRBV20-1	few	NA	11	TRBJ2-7	CSARRGGEQYF	TGCAGTGCTAGGAGGGGGGGCGAGCAGTACTTC
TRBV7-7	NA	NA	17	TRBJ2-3	CASSPGPLTEVGDTQYF	TGTGCCAGCAGCCCCGGTCCCTTGACAGAGGTAGGAGATACGCAGTATTTT
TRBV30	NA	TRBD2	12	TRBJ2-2	CAHSGNNGELFF	TGTGCCCATAGCGGGAACAACGGGGAGCTGTTTTTT
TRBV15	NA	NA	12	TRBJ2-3	CATMTGTDTQYF	TGTGCCACCATGACTGGCACAGATACGCAGTATTTT
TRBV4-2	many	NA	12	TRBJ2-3	CASSQGADTQYF	TGTGCCAGCAGCCAAGGTGCAGATACGCAGTATTTT
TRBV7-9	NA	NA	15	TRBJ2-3	CASSSSGSGTDTQYF	TGTGCCAGCAGCTCCTCAGGCTCCGGCACAGATACGCAGTATTTT
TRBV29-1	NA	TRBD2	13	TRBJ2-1	CSANSGSRGEQFF	TGCAGCGCTAATAGCGGGAGTAGGGGTGAGCAGTTCTTC
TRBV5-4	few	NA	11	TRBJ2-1	CASSRSSEQFF	TGTGCCAGCAGCCGGAGCAGTGAGCAGTTCTTC
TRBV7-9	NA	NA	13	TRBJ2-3	CASSSLVTDTQYF	TGTGCCAGCAGCTCCCTAGTTACCGATACGCAGTATTTT
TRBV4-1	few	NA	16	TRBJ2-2	CASSQDPAGVDGELFF	TGCGCCAGCAGCCAAGACCCAGCTGGGGTGGACGGGGAGCTGTTTTTT
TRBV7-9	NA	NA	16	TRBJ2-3	CASSFPGVPNQDTQYF	TGTGCCAGCAGCTTTCCAGGGGTTCCGAACCAAGATACGCAGTATTTT
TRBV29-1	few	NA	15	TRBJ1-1	CSPFKRAGMNTEAFF	TGCAGCCCCTTTAAAAGAGCGGGTATGAACACTGAAGCTTTCTTT
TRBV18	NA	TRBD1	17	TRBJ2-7	CASSDNTQGQGTYEQYF	TGTGCCAGCTCAGATAACACCCAGGGACAGGGGACCTACGAGCAGTACTTC
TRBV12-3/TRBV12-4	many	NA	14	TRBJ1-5	CASSWGQEDQPQHF	TGTGCCAGCAGTTGGGGGCAAGAGGATCAGCCCCAGCATTTT
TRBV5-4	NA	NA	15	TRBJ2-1	CASSLEWGTYNEQFF	TGTGCCAGCAGCTTGGAGTGGGGAACCTACAATGAGCAGTTCTTC
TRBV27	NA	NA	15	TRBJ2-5	CASSSPLLGEETQYF	TGTGCCAGCAGTTCACCCCTTCTAGGGGAAGAGACCCAGTACTTC
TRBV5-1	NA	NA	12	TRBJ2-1	CASIADGDEQFF	TGCGCCAGCATTGCTGATGGGGATGAGCAGTTCTTC
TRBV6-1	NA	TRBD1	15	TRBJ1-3	CASRGGRVKENTIYF	TGTGCCAGCAGAGGGGGCAGGGTTAAGGAAAACACCATATATTTT
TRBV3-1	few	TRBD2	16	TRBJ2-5	CASSQDPAGGQETQYF	TGTGCCAGCAGCCAAGATCCGGCGGGAGGGCAAGAGACCCAGTACTTC
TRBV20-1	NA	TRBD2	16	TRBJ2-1	CSARSDGLADYNEQFF	TGCAGTGCTAGGTCTGATGGACTAGCAGATTACAATGAGCAGTTCTTC
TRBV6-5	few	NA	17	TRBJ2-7	CASSYSRDAWGTYEQYF	TGTGCCAGCAGTTACTCCCGGGACGCTTGGGGAACCTACGAGCAGTACTTC
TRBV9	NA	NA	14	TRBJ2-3	CASSGSGPTDTQYF	TGTGCCAGCAGCGGTAGCGGTCCCACAGATACGCAGTATTTT
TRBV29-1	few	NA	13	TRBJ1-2	CSVEDQRQGGYTF	TGCAGCGTTGAAGATCAGAGGCAGGGTGGCTACACCTTC